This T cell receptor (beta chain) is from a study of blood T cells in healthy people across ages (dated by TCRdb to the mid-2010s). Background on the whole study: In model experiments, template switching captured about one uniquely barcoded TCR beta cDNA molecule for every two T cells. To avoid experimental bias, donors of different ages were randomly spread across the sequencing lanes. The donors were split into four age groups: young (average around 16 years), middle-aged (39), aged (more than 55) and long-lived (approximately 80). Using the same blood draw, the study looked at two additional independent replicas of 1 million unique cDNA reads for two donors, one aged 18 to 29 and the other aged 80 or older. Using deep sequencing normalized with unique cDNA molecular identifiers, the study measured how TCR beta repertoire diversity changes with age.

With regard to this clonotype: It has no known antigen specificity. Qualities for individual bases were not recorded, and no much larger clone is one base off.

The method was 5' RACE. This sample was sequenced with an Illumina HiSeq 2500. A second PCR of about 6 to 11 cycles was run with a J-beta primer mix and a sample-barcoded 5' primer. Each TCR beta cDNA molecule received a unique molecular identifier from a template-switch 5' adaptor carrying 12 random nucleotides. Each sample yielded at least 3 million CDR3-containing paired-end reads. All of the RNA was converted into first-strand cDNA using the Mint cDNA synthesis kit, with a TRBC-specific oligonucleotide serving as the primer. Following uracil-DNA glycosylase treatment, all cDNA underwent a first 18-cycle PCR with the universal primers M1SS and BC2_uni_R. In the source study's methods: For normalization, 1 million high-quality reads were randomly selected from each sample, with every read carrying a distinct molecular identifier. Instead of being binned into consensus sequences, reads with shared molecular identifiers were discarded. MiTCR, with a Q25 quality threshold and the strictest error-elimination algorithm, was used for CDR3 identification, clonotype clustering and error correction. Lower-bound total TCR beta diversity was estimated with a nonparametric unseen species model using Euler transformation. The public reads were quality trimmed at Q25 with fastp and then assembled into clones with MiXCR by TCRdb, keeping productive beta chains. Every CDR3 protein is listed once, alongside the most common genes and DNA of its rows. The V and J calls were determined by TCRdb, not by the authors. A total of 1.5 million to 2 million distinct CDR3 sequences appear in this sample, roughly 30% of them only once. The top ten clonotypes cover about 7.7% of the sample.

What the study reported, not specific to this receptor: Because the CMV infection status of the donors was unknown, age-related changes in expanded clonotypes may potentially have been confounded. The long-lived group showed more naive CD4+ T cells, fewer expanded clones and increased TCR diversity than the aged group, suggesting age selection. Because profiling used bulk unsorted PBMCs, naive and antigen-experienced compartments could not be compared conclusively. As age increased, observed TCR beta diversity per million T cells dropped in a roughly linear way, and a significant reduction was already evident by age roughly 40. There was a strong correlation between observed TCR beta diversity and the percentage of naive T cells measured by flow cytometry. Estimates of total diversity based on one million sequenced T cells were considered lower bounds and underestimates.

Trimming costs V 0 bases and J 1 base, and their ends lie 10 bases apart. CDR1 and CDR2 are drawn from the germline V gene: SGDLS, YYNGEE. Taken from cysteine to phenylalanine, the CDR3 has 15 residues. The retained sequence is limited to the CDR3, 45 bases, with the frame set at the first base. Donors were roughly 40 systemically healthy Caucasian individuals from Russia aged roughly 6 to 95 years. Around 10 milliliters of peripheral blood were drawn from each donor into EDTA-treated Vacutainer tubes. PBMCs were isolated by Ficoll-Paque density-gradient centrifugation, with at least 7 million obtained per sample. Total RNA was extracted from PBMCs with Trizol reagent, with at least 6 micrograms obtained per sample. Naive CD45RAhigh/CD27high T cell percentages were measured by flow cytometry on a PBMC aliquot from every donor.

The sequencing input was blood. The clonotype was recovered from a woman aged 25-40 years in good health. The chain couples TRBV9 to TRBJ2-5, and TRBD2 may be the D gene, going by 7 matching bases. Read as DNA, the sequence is TGTGCCAGCAGCGTAGAGGGGGGGACCCAAGAGACCCAGTACTTC. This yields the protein CASSVEGGTQETQYF. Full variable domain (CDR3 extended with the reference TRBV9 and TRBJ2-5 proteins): DSGVTQTPKHLITATGQRVTLRCSPRSGDLSVYWYQQSLDQGLQFLIQYYNGEERAKGNILERFSAQQFPDLHSELNLSSLELGDSALYFCASSVEGGTQETQYFGPGTRLLVL.